The present T cell receptor beta chain was sequenced within a study of beta chain features in type 1 diabetes. Study observations and caveats: cDNA-based reads could over-represent cells with high TCR expression.

Germline V gene data show CDR1 as KGHSH and CDR2 as LQKENI. This CDR3 region has 14 residues. Between the trimmed V and J ends, which lost 3 bases and 5 bases, there was a span of 13 bases. One heparinised draw, averaging about 0.11 L, was taken per donor. Details on this clone: As yet, its antigen is unknown.

Of the isolated RNA, all was reverse transcribed, and so the sequenced material was expressed TCRB transcripts. Repertoires were generated with immunoSEQ multiplex PCR, while TCRdb's copy carries only in-frame clones and drops some. This table has around 240,000 clones, more than 65% appearing once. The chain links TRBV18 to TRBJ2-5, with a tentative D call TRBD2 (5 bases). This clonotype was obtained from a man aged 25 to 40 in good health. The material sequenced was naive CD4+ T cells from blood. The CDR3, as DNA: TGTGCCAGCTCACCTTTCACGCCGGGGGAGACCCAGTACTTC. Its translation: CASSPFTPGETQYF.